The 8 T cell receptor beta chains in this list originate from one sample, sequenced in a study of T cell changes during pregnancy in multiple sclerosis. Generated by immunoSEQ multiplex PCR, the TCRdb table keeps only in-frame clones and is missing some. The table shows 85,000 to 130,000 clones, with more than 90% occurring only once. Here the sequenced sample was peripheral blood, taken in the second trimester of pregnancy. Receptors were obtained from a female donor with multiple sclerosis, enrolled in a pregnancy study.

The J gene is TRBJ2-1, the V gene TRBV6-6; D might be TRBD1 (6 bases). Germline CDR1 and CDR2: MNHNY and SVGAGI (reference sequence). There are 14 residues in the CDR3. V dropped 0 bases and J dropped 15 bases, with 18 bases sitting between them. DNA of the CDR3: TGTGCCAGCAGTTACTCCATAGGGGACACTAAACGGTTCTTC. Translated: CASSYSIGDTKRFF.

This clone was counted once. The rearrangement joins TRBV18 to TRBJ2-2; perhaps TRBD1 as D (6 bases). Deletions cut 6 bases from V and 0 bases from J, with 11 bases between. This CDR3 has 15 amino acids. CDR1 is KGHSH, CDR2 LQKENI, per germline. In nucleotides, the CDR3 is TGTGCCAGCTCCCCAGGGGCGTCGAACACCGGGGAGCTGTTTTTT. This encodes CASSPGASNTGELFF.

This chain uses TRBV6-1 with TRBJ1-5; possibly TRBD1 for D (6 bases). This CDR3 is built from 16 residues. V was cut by 4 bases and J by 3 bases, with 16 bases left in between. Germline values: CDR1 MNHNS, CDR2 SASEGT. CDR3 nucleotide sequence: TGTGCCAGCAGTGCCAAATCCGGACAGCACAATCAGCCCCAGCATTTT. This encodes CASSAKSGQHNQPQHF.

This sequence joins TRBV7-8 and TRBJ2-7; 9 nucleotides match TRBD1. CDR1 is SGHVS, CDR2 FQNEAQ, per germline. V gave up 3 bases and J gave up 5 bases; unmatched junction bases: 8. The CDR3 covers 15 residues. CDR3 DNA: TGTGCCAGCAGCTTCACCGGGACAGGGTCCAACGAGCAGTACTTC. Translating it yields CASSFTGTGSNEQYF.

V and J are TRBV30 and TRBJ1-1; 7 bases match TRBD1. Germline loops: CDR1 GTSNPN, CDR2 SVGIG (reference sequence). V lost 3 bases and J lost 3; bases outside the gene matches: 4. The CDR3 loop spans 13 amino acids. CDR3 protein: CAWRGQLHTEAFF. In DNA, the CDR3 is TGTGCCTGGAGGGGACAGCTTCACACTGAAGCTTTCTTT.

This sequence joins TRBV2 and TRBJ1-5; 7 bases are a match to TRBD1. Germline V lookup: CDR1 SNHLY, CDR2 FYNNEI. CDR3 size: 15 residues. J gave up 16 bases and V 2 bases, and 17 bases lay outside the gene matches. CDR3 amino acids: CASSESGTVGYLYHF. CDR3 coding DNA: TGTGCCAGCAGTGAATCCGGGACAGTCGGCTATTTATATCATTTT.

This rearrangement joins TRBV7-7 to TRBJ2-5; D is unclear. There are 13 residues in the CDR3. With 4 bases removed from V and 2 bases from J, the gap between germline ends came to 8 bases. Germline loops: CDR1 SSHAT, CDR2 FNYEAQ (reference sequence). DNA of the CDR3: TGTGCCAGCAGCTCTACAGTTCAAGAGACCCAGTACTTC. Its translation: CASSSTVQETQYF.

This chain connects TRBV30 to TRBJ1-4; TRBD1 aligns across 9 bases. Germline lookup yields CDR1 GTSNPN and CDR2 SVGIG (reference sequence). V lost 0 bases and J lost 5; bases outside the gene matches: 7. The CDR3 extends over 16 amino acids. The CDR3 region is CAWSVGTGTGNEKLFF. Here the CDR3 DNA reads TGTGCCTGGAGTGTGGGGACAGGGACGGGGAATGAAAAACTGTTTTTT.